This T cell receptor beta chain comes out of a study of cytomegalovirus exposure and HLA in healthy donors. Study as a whole: The 120 or so validation repertoires were reported in a later analysis to have been generated on the same platform as the roughly 700 first-cohort repertoires. Study findings and constraints: Per published reports, the classifier diagnosed cytomegalovirus status with high specificity and sensitivity.

Sequencing was performed with immunoSEQ multiplex PCR; in TCRdb, only in-frame clones are kept and a portion is missing. The sample includes roughly 150,000 clones, 70% to 90% of them seen just once. Comments on this clone: Its target is not known.

The CDR3 runs to 18 residues. Deletions cut 6 bases from V and 0 bases from J, with 22 bases between. CDR1 and CDR2 from the germline V gene are SNHLY and FYNNEI. The genes are TRBV2 and TRBJ2-3; weak D call: TRBD2 (5 bases). Sequencing used PBMCs. This TCR derives from a woman between 18 and 30 years old in good health and CMV-seropositive. The CDR3 nucleotides read TGTGCCAGCAGGCAGACTCGGCTTAGCGTATATAGCACAGATACGCAGTATTTT. Translation gives CASRQTRLSVYSTDTQYF.